This entry lists 20 T cell receptor beta chains sequenced from one sample in a study of blood T cell repertoires in COVID-19. Here immunoSEQ multiplex PCR was the method, and the copy in TCRdb shows in-frame clones only, minus some. The sample carries around 300,000 clones, over 75% recorded once. The sequenced material came from PBMCs or T cells enriched from blood (not recorded which). These receptors were taken from a woman younger than 35 who had recovered from COVID-19.

This chain connects TRBV11-1 to TRBJ1-2; D is possibly TRBD1 (6 bases). V was trimmed by 4 bases and J by 6 bases, leaving 9 bases between them. The CDR3 consists of 12 residues. From germline, CDR1 is SGHAT and CDR2 FQDESV (reference sequence). The CDR3 region has the DNA TGTGCCAGCAGCTCCGAGGGGGATGGCTACACCTTC. Translation: CASSSEGDGYTF. The variable domain in full, completed from reference TRBV11-1 and TRBJ1-2, reads EAEVAQSPRYKITEKSQAVAFWCDPISGHATLYWYRQILGQGPELLVQFQDESVVDDSQLPKDRFSAERLKGVDSTLKIQPAELGDSAMYLCASSSEGDGYTFGSGTRLTVV.

The chain couples TRBV5-6 to TRBJ1-5; 11 positions agree with TRBD1. Germline V CDR1 and CDR2: SGHDT, YYEEEE. The CDR3 has 15 residues. The V gene end was trimmed by 0 bases and the J gene end by 7 bases; junction bases not matched to a gene: 3. Here the CDR3 DNA reads TGTGCCAGCAGCTTGGGGGGACAGGGGGACCAGCCCCAGCATTTT. Encoded protein: CASSLGGQGDQPQHF.

V and J are TRBV6-5 and TRBJ2-1; the D is unclear. V was trimmed by 7 bases and J by 5 bases, leaving 12 bases between them. The CDR3 consists of 13 residues. In germline, CDR1 is MNHEY, CDR2 SVGAGI. The CDR3 loop is CASTGTANNEQFF. The CDR3 nucleotides read TGTGCCAGCACTGGCACAGCTAACAATGAGCAGTTCTTC.

This rearrangement joins TRBV6-5 to TRBJ1-2; D unresolved. Trimming took 2 bases from V and 8 from J, leaving 15 bases between them. The CDR3 consists of 14 residues. In germline, CDR1 is MNHEY, CDR2 SVGAGI. This CDR3 reads CASSYALLGRGYTF. CDR3 nucleotide sequence: TGTGCCAGCAGTTACGCGTTGTTAGGGAGAGGCTACACCTTC.

This rearrangement joins TRBV5-6 to TRBJ2-7; no firm D call. The CDR3 spans 13 residues. V gave up 0 bases and J gave up 5 bases, with 9 bases separating them. CDR1 is SGHDT and CDR2 is YYEEEE in the germline V gene. CDR3 protein: CASSLALTDEQYF. CDR3 sequence (DNA): TGTGCCAGCAGCTTGGCCCTTACAGACGAGCAGTACTTC.

V gene TRBV21-1 combines with J gene TRBJ2-7; TRBD2, the D gene given by the table, was not confirmed from the DNA. TRBV21-1 is designated a pseudogene. There are 18 residues in the CDR3. The CDR3 nucleotides are TGTGCCAGCAGCAATCGGATAATCCAGCGAAAGAAAGCCTACGAGCAGTACTTC. Translating gives CASSNRIIQRKKAYEQYF.

V gene TRBV4-1 combines with J gene TRBJ2-3, with 9 positions matching TRBD2. The J segment lost 4 bases and the V segment lost 3 bases, leaving 8 bases of the junction unmatched. The CDR3 has 16 amino acids. Germline V lookup: CDR1 MGHRA, CDR2 YSYEKL. Written as DNA, the CDR3 is TGCGCCAGCAGCCATTACGGCGGGGGGGTTTCAGATACGCAGTATTTT. Translating gives CASSHYGGGVSDTQYF.

This chain joins TRBV27 and TRBJ1-5; D is possibly TRBD1 (6 bases). The CDR3 consists of 14 residues. Germline loops: CDR1 MNHEY, CDR2 SMNVEV (reference sequence). Trimming shortened V by 0 bases and J by 7 bases, and 10 bases separated the two germline ends. DNA for the CDR3: TGTGCCAGCAGTTTATCGGGGGCAGGGCAGCCCCAGCATTTT. As protein: CASSLSGAGQPQHF.

A single count supports this clone. The chain is built from TRBV2 and TRBJ1-1; D uncertain. V gave up 0 bases and J gave up 6 bases, with 20 bases separating them. The CDR3 covers 17 residues. Germline loops: CDR1 SNHLY, CDR2 FYNNEI. In DNA form, the CDR3 reads TGTGCCAGCAGTGAAGCAGCTAGGTTTTGGAGTGATTCTGAAGCTTTCTTT. It specifies CASSEAARFWSDSEAFF. The full variable domain, its missing parts supplied by reference TRBV2 and TRBJ1-1, is EPEVTQTPSHQVTQMGQEVILRCVPISNHLYFYWYRQILGQKVEFLVSFYNNEISEKSEIFDDQFSVERPDGSNFTLKIRSTKLEDSAMYFCASSEAARFWSDSEAFFGQGTRLTVV.

This sequence joins TRBV5-1 and TRBJ1-6, with 7 bases that match TRBD1. The junction had 2 bases not matched to a gene; V was cut back by 1 base and J by 7 bases. This CDR3 comprises 14 residues. The V gene's germline CDR1 is SGHRS and CDR2 YFSETQ. Here the CDR3 DNA reads TGCGCCAGCAGCTTGCTGGACAGGAATTCACCCCTCCACTTT. This sequence encodes CASSLLDRNSPLHF.

V is TRBV11-3 and J is TRBJ2-6; 8 positions agree with TRBD1. Per the germline V gene, CDR1 is SGHNT and CDR2 is YENEEA. Trimming removed 3 bases from V and 4 bases from J; junction bases left unmatched: 8. CDR3 size: 17 residues. CDR3 coding DNA: TGTGCCAGCAGCTTGGGGACAGGTGGAATGGGGGCCAACGTCCTGACTTTC. This encodes CASSLGTGGMGANVLTF.

This sequence joins TRBV3-1 (or the pseudogene TRBV3-2) and TRBJ1-1, with 9 bases lining up with TRBD1. The V and J ends lost 4 bases and 4 bases, in that order; junction bases with no gene match: 10. There are 16 residues in the CDR3. The germline gives CDR1 LGHDT, CDR2 YNNKEL (reference sequence). CDR3 nucleotides: TGTGCCAGCAGCCTGGGGACAGGGCAGGATCTCACTGAAGCTTTCTTT. It yields the protein CASSLGTGQDLTEAFF.

The chain is built from TRBV7-2 and TRBJ2-5, with TRBD2 matching over 7 bases. Losses at the gene ends were 6 bases for V and 5 bases for J; bases not matched to a gene: 9. CDR1 is SGHTA, CDR2 FQGNSA, per germline. This CDR3 comprises 14 residues. This CDR3 reads CASRDPGGGETQYF. CDR3 bases: TGTGCCAGCAGAGACCCGGGAGGCGGGGAGACCCAGTACTTC.

In DNA form, the CDR3 reads TGTGCCAGCAGCTCTTCACGGGACAGGGGAATTTCACCCCTCCACTTT. This sequence encodes CASSSSRDRGISPLHF. J is TRBJ1-6 and V is TRBV5-4; TRBD1 aligns across 10 bases. CDR3 length equals 16 residues. Germline CDR1 SGHNT, CDR2 YYREEE (reference sequence). V shed 3 bases, J shed 9 bases, and the junction held 9 bases outside the gene matches.

The chain joins TRBV24-1 to TRBJ2-1; 11 positions agree with TRBD2. This CDR3 spans 15 amino acids. V was pared by 5 bases and J by 10 bases, with 9 bases of the junction left unmatched. The germline V gene encodes CDR1 KGHDR and CDR2 SFDVKD. The CDR3 DNA is TGTGCCACCAGTGTCCAACTAGCGGGGGTCGGGGAGCAGTTCTTC. It is translated as CATSVQLAGVGEQFF.

The genes are TRBV6-1 and TRBJ2-5, with TRBD1 matching 7 bases. V gave up 0 bases and J gave up 4 bases; unmatched junction bases: 8. From germline, CDR1 is MNHNS and CDR2 SASEGT. This CDR3 has 16 residues. The CDR3 reads CASSEAPHGTAETQYF. The CDR3 DNA reads TGTGCCAGCAGTGAAGCGCCCCACGGGACAGCAGAGACCCAGTACTTC.

V usage is TRBV15 and J usage is TRBJ1-2, with D tentatively TRBD1 (5 bases). V was clipped by 6 bases and J by 8 bases, with 13 bases between them. The CDR3 runs 12 residues. CDR1 LNHNV and CDR2 YYDKDF come from the germline V gene (reference sequence). The CDR3 loop reads CATREGRSGYTF. CDR3 DNA sequence: TGTGCCACCAGGGAGGGGAGGAGCGGCTACACCTTC.

On this clone itself: The sample carries other DNA sequences with the same CDR3. The J gene is TRBJ1-1, the V gene TRBV11-3, with a tentative D call TRBD1 (5 bases). Germline CDR1 reads SGHNT; CDR2 reads YENEEA. The CDR3 is 12 residues long. With 4 bases removed from V and 4 bases from J, the gap between germline ends came to 7 bases. The CDR3 reads CASSSGVTEAFF. The CDR3 bases are TGTGCCAGCAGCTCGGGGGTCACTGAAGCTTTCTTT.

The chain has TRBV19 and TRBJ1-2; D unclear. The CDR3 runs 10 residues. Trimming took 6 bases from V and 6 from J, leaving 5 bases between them. Germline CDR1 and CDR2: LNHDA and SQIVND (reference sequence). The chain's CDR3 is CASRADGYTF. CDR3 DNA sequence: TGTGCCAGTAGGGCAGATGGCTACACCTTC.

This clone was seen only once. The V call is TRBV7-6, the J call TRBJ2-7; 10 nucleotides line up with TRBD2. Unmatched junction bases numbered 10, after V lost 3 bases and J lost 2 bases. The germline V gene encodes CDR1 SGHVS and CDR2 FNYEAQ. The CDR3 sequence is 17 residues long. The CDR3 nucleotides read TGTGCCAGCAGCTTGCTCCTAGCGGGGGAGTTAACCTACGAGCAGTACTTC. It codes for CASSLLLAGELTYEQYF.